This T cell receptor beta chain came from a study of shared clonotypes between healthy human individuals (TCRdb year 2020). Regarding the research as a whole: A couple of women and three men aged 18 to 49 years were included in the cohort. The study deeply sequenced blood TCR repertoires of about 5 healthy adults to estimate repertoire size and the extent of clonotype sharing between individuals. For each donor, CD4 naive and CD4 memory were each given three plates, CD8 naive was given two plates, and CD8 memory was given one plate. Each donor's leukapheresis produced roughly between roughly 0.85 and 9 billion PBMCs. To increase sequencing depth and limit assay-specific biases, different laboratories used diverse techniques to prepare libraries and sequence TCR repertoires.

Using the deep immunoSEQ assay, multiplex PCR amplified TCR CDR3 regions from genomic DNA. Extracted genomic DNA from each cell subset was spread evenly across all wells of several immunoSEQ 96-well plates, with each plate serving as a replicate. Each replicate PCR for sorted subsets received 200 ng genomic DNA, equal to about 30,000 T cell genomes. Purified libraries were quantified with a Qubit 3.0 fluorometer, sized on a Bioanalyzer 2100, and re-quantified with the KAPA Library Quantification kit. A separate single-read 150-cycle Illumina NextSeq 550 flow cell was used to sequence each immunoSEQ 96-well plate. Per the authors' processing: Because only junctional sequences without quality scores were contained in the immunoSEQ output, filtering matching that applied to full-length reads could not be performed. Sequences were annotated with PyIR, a Python wrapper for IgBLAST v1.9, using IMGT germline references to assign V/J genes and CDR3. Any read was removed if the V/J assignment was weak (E-value above 1e-6), the CDR3 was missing, or the read contained stop codons, out-of-frame junctions, or ambiguous translated residues. V3J clonotypes were defined by identical inferred V gene, J gene, and CDR3 amino acid sequence. The percentage overlap between two repertoires was calculated by dividing the number of shared unique clonotypes by the size of the smaller repertoire. Three approaches were used to assess repertoire richness: RTK rarefaction, the Chao1 estimator, and Recon v2.1 estimates of unobserved clonotypes. Generation probabilities were computed with OLGA for all TCRbeta clonotypes obtained by the gDNA method from a few donors. TCRdb re-hosts the immuneACCESS table, in-frame sequences only. Its copies lack some clones; in the studies checked, an unresolved V gene accounts for under half of them, and the cause for the rest is not known. That table is the source of V, J and clone size, and D and trimming were worked out from the DNA. This sample is represented by hundreds of thousands of clones; around 73% of them were singletons. Under 2% of the sample goes to the ten largest clones.

Study-level results and caveats: Because the study included only a small number of donors, the genetic and exposure-history diversity represented was limited. Compared with non-shared clonotypes, clonotypes shared by all four sorted-subset donors had higher generation probabilities. Based on pairwise subsampling, the degree of clonotype sharing among donors was expected to be affected by sequencing depth. Naive subsets generally had larger estimated clonotype richness than memory subsets did. Incomplete sequencing was indicated by rarefaction of sorted-subset datasets, despite the large sequencing depth. Sampling was restricted to blood, and TCR repertoires in tissues likely differ from the TCR repertoires found in blood. Sharing across several donors was observed for 5% to 6.5% of naive CD4, 3.5% of naive CD8, over 2% of memory CD4, and approximately 0.41% of memory CD8 clonotypes.

Regarding this clone: What this receptor recognizes is not known. Per-nucleotide qualities are absent, and no much larger clonotype sits a single base away.

Healthy HIV-negative adults with no recently reported acute infections or vaccinations were included as donors. Every donor was a Caucasian adult living in Nashville, Tennessee, USA. CD4+ T cells were enriched by magnetic negative selection, after which naive cells were positively selected on CD45RA and the negative fraction was taken as the memory subset. Blood was obtained by leukapheresis, after which PBMCs were separated by Ficoll-Histopaque density gradient centrifugation and cryopreserved in liquid nitrogen vapor phase. Analytical flow cytometry was used to check the purity and quantity of every magnetically sorted T cell population. Each sorted fraction had its genomic DNA isolated and then quantified by UV absorbance on a Nanodrop 2000c. Sequencing used memory CD4+ T cells sorted from blood. Reading the label with the study, this specimen's cell subset or site is: CD45RA-negative fraction. This TCR came from a woman in her thirties in good health.

The bases read TGCAGCACGAGGCGCAGGGGCACTGGGGGTGAGCAGTTCTTC. It specifies CSTRRRGTGGEQFF. The chain uses TRBV29-1 and TRBJ2-1; tentative D gene TRBD1, with 6 bases matching. The CDR3 starts with the cysteine, ends with the phenylalanine, and has 14 residues. Only CDR3 DNA is held: 42 bases, read in frame from base 1. The junction carries 23 bases between V and J, which are trimmed by 8 bases and 9 bases respectively. CDR1 and CDR2 (SQVTM, ANQGSEA) derive from the germline V gene.